The 3 T cell receptor beta chains given below trace back to one sample, sequenced in a study of Ad26.COV2.S vaccination and SARS-CoV-2 variants. Documented treatment: roughly 20 received Ad26.COV2.S at low or high dose, single or two shots; about 5 received placebo; per-sample allocation not given. Day 63 following the first vaccine or placebo injection was when the samples were taken. The table came from immunoSEQ multiplex PCR; TCRdb's copy has only in-frame clones and leaves some out. The sample records roughly 380,000 clones, more than 75% being singletons. This specimen consisted of peripheral blood, obtained in a trial of Ad26.COV2.S vaccine versus placebo. The receptor set was obtained from a person aged 18-60 years who received the Ad26.COV2.S COVID-19 vaccine or a placebo.

This chain joins TRBV5-1 and TRBJ2-7; D gene unclear. With 4 bases removed from V and 3 bases from J, the gap between germline ends came to 11 bases. This CDR3 is built from 13 residues. The germline gives CDR1 SGHRS, CDR2 YFSETQ. CDR3 bases: TGCGCCAGCAGCCAACAGTCCAACTACGAGCAGTACTTC. As protein: CASSQQSNYEQYF.

This chain connects TRBV29-1 to TRBJ2-7, with 12 bases lining up with TRBD2. J gave up 4 bases and V 4 bases, and 11 bases lay outside the gene matches. CDR1 and CDR2 from the germline V gene are SQVTM and ANQGSEA. This CDR3 has 16 residues. CDR3 region: CSVVGLAGGWGYEQYF. CDR3 sequence (DNA): TGCAGCGTTGTCGGGCTAGCGGGAGGGTGGGGGTACGAGCAGTACTTC.

This clone occurred once. The rearrangement links TRBV9 to TRBJ2-5; D unresolved. Germline V gene sequence: CDR1 SGDLS, CDR2 YYNGEE. The CDR3 contains 15 residues. Trimming stripped 0 bases from V and 1 base from J, with 10 bases between. The CDR3 DNA sequence: TGTGCCAGCAGCGTAGACCTCGGACCCCAAGAGACCCAGTACTTC. Translated: CASSVDLGPQETQYF.